This TCR beta chain derives from a study of blood T cell repertoires in COVID-19. Study-level information: Collection of acute and convalescent COVID-19 samples took place in the United States, Italy and Spain. PBMCs, B-cell-depleted T cells, or T cells provided the cDNA or gDNA that made up the material.

In the authors' workflow: Nucleated cell number was recorded as an estimate derived from reference gene primer amplification. Assay: immunoSEQ multiplex PCR; the TCRdb copy retains only in-frame clones and omits some. V, J and clone size are those of that table, while D and trimming were read from the DNA. This table has around 300,000 clones, approximately 90% appearing once. This CDR3 has 14 residues. CDR1 is KGHSH and CDR2 is LQKENI in the germline V gene. The V end lost 1 base, the J end lost 4 bases, and 10 bases lay between the germline ends. This sequence originates from a woman aged 50 to 60 with active or convalescent COVID-19. Sequencing used peripheral blood. The chain is built from TRBV18 and TRBJ2-5, with a possible D match to TRBD1 (5 bases). CDR3 amino acids: CASSPQGQRETQYF. Here the CDR3 DNA reads TGTGCCAGCTCACCACAGGGGCAGAGAGAGACCCAGTACTTC. The full variable domain, with the rest looked up from reference TRBV18 and TRBJ2-5, is NAGVMQNPRHLVRRRGQEARLRCSPMKGHSHVYWYRQLPEEGLKFMVYLQKENIIDESGMPKERFSAEFPKEGPSILRIQQVVRGDSAAYFCASSPQGQRETQYFGPGTRLLVL.